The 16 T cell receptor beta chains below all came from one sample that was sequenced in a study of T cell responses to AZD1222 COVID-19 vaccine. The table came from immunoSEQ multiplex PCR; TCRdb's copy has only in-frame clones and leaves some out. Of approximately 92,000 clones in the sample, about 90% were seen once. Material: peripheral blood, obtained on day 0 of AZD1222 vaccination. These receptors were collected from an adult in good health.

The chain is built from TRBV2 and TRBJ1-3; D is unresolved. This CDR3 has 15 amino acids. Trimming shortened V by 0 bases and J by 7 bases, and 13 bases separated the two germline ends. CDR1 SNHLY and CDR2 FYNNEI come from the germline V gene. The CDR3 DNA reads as TGTGCCAGCAGTGAAGCGCCGGGGTTGGGCAACACCATATATTTT. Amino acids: CASSEAPGLGNTIYF.

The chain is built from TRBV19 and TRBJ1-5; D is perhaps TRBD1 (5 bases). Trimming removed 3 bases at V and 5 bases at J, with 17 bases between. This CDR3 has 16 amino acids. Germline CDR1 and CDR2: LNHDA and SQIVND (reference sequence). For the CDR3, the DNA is TGTGCCAGTAGTATTTCGACAGTGTTGATTGATCAGCCCCAGCATTTT. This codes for CASSISTVLIDQPQHF.

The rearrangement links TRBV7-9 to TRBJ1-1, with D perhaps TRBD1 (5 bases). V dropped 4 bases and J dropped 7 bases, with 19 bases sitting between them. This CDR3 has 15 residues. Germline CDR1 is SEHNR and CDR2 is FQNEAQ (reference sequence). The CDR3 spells CASSSGTPIQSEAFF. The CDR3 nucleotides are TGTGCCAGCAGCTCCGGGACTCCAATTCAGAGTGAAGCTTTCTTT.

In nucleotides, the CDR3 is TGTGCCAGCAGCCCACTTAGCGGAACCTACGAGCAGTACTTC. This sequence encodes CASSPLSGTYEQYF. The chain uses TRBV5-6 and TRBJ2-7; the D gene is possibly TRBD2 (6 bases). CDR1 is SGHDT and CDR2 is YYEEEE in the germline V gene. The CDR3 sequence is 14 residues long. V shed 4 bases and J shed 2 bases, with 13 bases lying between them.

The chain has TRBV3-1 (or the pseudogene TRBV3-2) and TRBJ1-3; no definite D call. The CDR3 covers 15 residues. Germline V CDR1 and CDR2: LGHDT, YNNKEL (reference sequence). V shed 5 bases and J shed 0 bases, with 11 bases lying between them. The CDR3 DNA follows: TGTGCCAGCAGCACCCGCGTGTCCTCTGGAAACACCATATATTTT. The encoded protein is CASSTRVSSGNTIYF.

The CDR3 loop is CASSALKGPYGYTF. In DNA form, the CDR3 reads TGTGCCAGCAGCGCCCTCAAGGGTCCCTATGGCTACACCTTC. The chain uses TRBV11-2 and TRBJ1-2, with D unresolved. The germline gives CDR1 SGHAT, CDR2 FQNNGV. CDR3 length equals 14 residues. The V and J ends lost 5 bases and 4 bases respectively, with 14 bases between them.

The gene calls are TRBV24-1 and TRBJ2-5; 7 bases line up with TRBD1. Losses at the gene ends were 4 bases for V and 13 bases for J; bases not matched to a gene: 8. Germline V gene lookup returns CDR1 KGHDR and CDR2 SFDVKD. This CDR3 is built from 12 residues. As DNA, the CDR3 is TGTGCCACCAGTGACTACGGGACAGAACTGTACTTC. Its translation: CATSDYGTELYF.

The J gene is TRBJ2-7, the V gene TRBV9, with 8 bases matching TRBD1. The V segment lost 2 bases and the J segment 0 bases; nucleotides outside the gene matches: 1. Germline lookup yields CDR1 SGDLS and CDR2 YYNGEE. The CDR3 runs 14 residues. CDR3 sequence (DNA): TGTGCCAGCAGCGTGACAGGGGACTCCTACGAGCAGTACTTC. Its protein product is CASSVTGDSYEQYF.

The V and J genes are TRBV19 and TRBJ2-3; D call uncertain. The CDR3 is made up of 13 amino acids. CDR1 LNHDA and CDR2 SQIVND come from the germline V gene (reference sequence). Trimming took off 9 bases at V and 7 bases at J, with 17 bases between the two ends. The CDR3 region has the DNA TGTGCCAGCAGTCAGAGTGCGGAGCATACGCAGTATTTT. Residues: CASSQSAEHTQYF. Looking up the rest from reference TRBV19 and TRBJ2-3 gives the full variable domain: DGGITQSPKYLFRKEGQNVTLSCEQNLNHDAMYWYRQDPGQGLRLIYYSQIVNDFQKGDIAEGYSVSREKKESFPLTVTSAQKNPTAFYLCASSQSAEHTQYFGPGTRLTVL.

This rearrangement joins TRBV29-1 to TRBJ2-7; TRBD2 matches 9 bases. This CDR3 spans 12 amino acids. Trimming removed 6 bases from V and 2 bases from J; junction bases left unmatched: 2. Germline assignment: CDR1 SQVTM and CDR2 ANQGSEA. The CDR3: CSVAGGTYEQYF. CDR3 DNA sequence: TGCAGCGTCGCGGGGGGGACCTACGAGCAGTACTTC.

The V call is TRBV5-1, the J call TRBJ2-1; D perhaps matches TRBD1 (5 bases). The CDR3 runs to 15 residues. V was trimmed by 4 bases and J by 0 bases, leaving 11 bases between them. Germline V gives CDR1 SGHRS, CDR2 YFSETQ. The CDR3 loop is CASSQQGPSYNEQFF. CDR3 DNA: TGCGCCAGCAGCCAGCAGGGCCCCTCCTACAATGAGCAGTTCTTC.

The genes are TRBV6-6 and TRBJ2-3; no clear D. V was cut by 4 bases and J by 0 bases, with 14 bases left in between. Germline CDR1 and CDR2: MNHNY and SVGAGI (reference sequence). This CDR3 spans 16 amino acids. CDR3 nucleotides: TGTGCCAGCAGTTTAGTAGGGCTTCTAAGCACAGATACGCAGTATTTT. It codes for CASSLVGLLSTDTQYF.

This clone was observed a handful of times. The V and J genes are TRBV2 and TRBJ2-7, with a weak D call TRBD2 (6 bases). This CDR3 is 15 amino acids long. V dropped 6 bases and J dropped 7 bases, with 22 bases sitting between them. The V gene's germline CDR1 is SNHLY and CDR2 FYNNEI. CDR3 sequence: CASSLGGPRRGEQYF. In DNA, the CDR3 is TGTGCCAGCAGCCTGGGGGGACCCCGCAGAGGGGAGCAGTACTTC.

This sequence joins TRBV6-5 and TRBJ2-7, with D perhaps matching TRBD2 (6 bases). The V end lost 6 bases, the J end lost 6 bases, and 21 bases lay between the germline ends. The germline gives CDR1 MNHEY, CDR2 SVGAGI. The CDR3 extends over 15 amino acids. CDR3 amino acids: CASSSPWGDKGEQYF. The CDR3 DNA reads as TGTGCCAGCAGCTCCCCTTGGGGGGATAAGGGCGAGCAGTACTTC.

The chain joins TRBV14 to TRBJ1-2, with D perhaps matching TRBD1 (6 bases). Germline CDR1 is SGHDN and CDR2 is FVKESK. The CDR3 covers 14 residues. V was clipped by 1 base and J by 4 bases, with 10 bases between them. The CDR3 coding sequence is TGTGCCAGCAGCCAAGCAGGGGCCGGCTATGGCTACACCTTC. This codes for CASSQAGAGYGYTF.

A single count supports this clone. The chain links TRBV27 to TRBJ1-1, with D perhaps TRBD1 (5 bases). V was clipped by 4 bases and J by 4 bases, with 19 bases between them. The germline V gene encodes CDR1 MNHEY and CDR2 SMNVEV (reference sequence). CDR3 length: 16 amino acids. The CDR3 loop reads CASSSQPAGLGTEAFF. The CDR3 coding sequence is TGTGCCAGCAGTTCCCAGCCGGCAGGGTTGGGCACTGAAGCTTTCTTT.